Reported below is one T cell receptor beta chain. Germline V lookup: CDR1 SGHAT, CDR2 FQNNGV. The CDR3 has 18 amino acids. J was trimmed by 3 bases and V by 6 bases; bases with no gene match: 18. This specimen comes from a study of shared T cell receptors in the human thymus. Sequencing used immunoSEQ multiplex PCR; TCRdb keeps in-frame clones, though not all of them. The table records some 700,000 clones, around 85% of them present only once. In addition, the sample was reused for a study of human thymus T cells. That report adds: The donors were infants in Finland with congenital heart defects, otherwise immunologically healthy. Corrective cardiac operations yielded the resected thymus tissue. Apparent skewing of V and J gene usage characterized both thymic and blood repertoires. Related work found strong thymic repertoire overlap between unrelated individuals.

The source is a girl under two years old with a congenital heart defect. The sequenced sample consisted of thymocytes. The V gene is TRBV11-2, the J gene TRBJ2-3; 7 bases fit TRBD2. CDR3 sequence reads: CASSFLRVRESRTDTQYF. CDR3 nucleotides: TGTGCCAGCAGTTTCCTTAGGGTGCGGGAGAGTCGTACAGATACGCAGTATTTT.